These 26 T cell receptor beta chains share one sample of origin, sequenced in a study of Graves' ophthalmopathy and Graves' hyperthyroidism listed by TCRdb under 2018. TCRdb records Illumina HiSeq 2000 as the sequencer. TCR beta CDR3 regions were amplified from RNA transcripts for repertoire sequencing. The first round was an RT-PCR using HTBI primers with the Qiagen OneStep RT-PCR kit, and this first round was followed by a second-round multiplex PCR, then size selection and purification. TCRdb reworked the public reads: Q25 trimming with fastp, MiXCR clone assembly, productive beta chains retained. Every CDR3 protein is listed once, alongside the most common genes and DNA of its rows. In this sample the table shows fewer than 400,000 distinct CDR3 sequences, about 16% of which occur a single time. Jointly, the top ten make up roughly 1.5% of the sample. The source material was peripheral blood. The receptors come from a woman under 30 with Graves' ophthalmopathy. Donor details come from another sample of the same person, matched by shared clones.

The chain recombines TRBV6-1 with TRBJ1-2; 8 bases map to TRBD1. Unmatched junction bases numbered 10, after V lost 6 bases and J lost 4 bases. This CDR3 spans 15 amino acids. Per the germline V gene, CDR1 is MNHNS and CDR2 is SASEGT. CDR3 bases: TGTGCCAGCAGCAACAAACAGGGGGAGGTCTATGGCTACACCTTC. Translation gives CASSNKQGEVYGYTF.

This clonotype was detected ten times or more. The V and J genes are TRBV24-1 and TRBJ2-5; D not certain. Per the germline V gene, CDR1 is KGHDR and CDR2 is SFDVKD. V gave up 1 base and J gave up 3 bases, with 2 bases separating them. There are 12 residues in the CDR3. CDR3 loop: CATSDFKETQYF. The CDR3 DNA reads as TGTGCCACCAGTGATTTCAAAGAGACCCAGTACTTC.

This clonotype was recorded at least ten times. The J gene is TRBJ2-5, the V gene TRBV7-2; D perhaps matches TRBD2 (5 bases). This CDR3 spans 13 amino acids. The germline V gene encodes CDR1 SGHTA and CDR2 FQGNSA. Between the trimmed V and J ends, which lost 4 bases and 4 bases, there was a span of 10 bases. The CDR3 loop is CASSSGLAETQYF. The CDR3 DNA follows: TGTGCCAGCAGCTCCGGACTGGCAGAGACCCAGTACTTC.

The rearrangement uses TRBV5-1 and TRBJ2-7; 11 bases align to TRBD1. Trimming removed 5 bases from V and 12 bases from J; junction bases left unmatched: 7. The germline CDR1 and CDR2 sequences are SGHRS and YFSETQ. The CDR3 sequence is 12 residues long. The chain's CDR3 is CASRDGQGAWYF. CDR3 DNA: TGCGCCAGCAGAGACGGACAGGGGGCTTGGTACTTC.

DNA of the CDR3: TGCAGCGTTGGACAGCAGAACACTGAAGCTTTCTTT. It translates to CSVGQQNTEAFF. The chain links TRBV29-1 to TRBJ1-1; tentative D call: TRBD1 (5 bases). This CDR3 has 12 amino acids. The V end was cut by 4 bases, the J end by 1 base, with 7 bases between. Germline V gene lookup returns CDR1 SQVTM and CDR2 ANQGSEA.

V gene TRBV5-1 combines with J gene TRBJ2-5; 8 bases line up with TRBD1. With 1 base clipped from V and 4 bases from J, the junction kept 3 bases outside the gene matches. CDR3 length: 14 amino acids. Germline CDR1 is SGHRS and CDR2 is YFSETQ. The CDR3 coding sequence is TGCGCCAGCAGCTTGACCAGGGGGCTAGAGACCCAGTACTTC. Its translation is CASSLTRGLETQYF.

The sample holds many counts of this clonotype. This chain uses TRBV29-1 with TRBJ2-7; TRBD1 is a possible D gene (6 bases). This CDR3 comprises 13 residues. Per the germline V gene, CDR1 is SQVTM and CDR2 is ANQGSEA. V dropped 2 bases and J dropped 4 bases, with 12 bases sitting between them. The CDR3 loop is CSVELGADYEQYF. The CDR3 nucleotides read TGCAGCGTTGAATTGGGGGCTGATTACGAGCAGTACTTC.

This clonotype was recorded at least ten times. For the CDR3, the DNA is TGCGCCAGCAGCCAGTTGGGGAGGGATTCACCCCTCCACTTT. Translating it yields CASSQLGRDSPLHF. The chain links TRBV4-3 to TRBJ1-6; D unresolved. CDR3 length: 14 amino acids. The germline CDR1 and CDR2 sequences are LGHNA and YSLEER. V was cut by 3 bases and J by 8 bases, with 11 bases left in between.

This clonotype was detected many times. The CDR3 bases are TGTGCCAGCAGCCGACCCCGGGACAGGGGGCTCAGGCCCCAGCATTTT. Protein product: CASSRPRDRGLRPQHF. The chain recombines TRBV28 with TRBJ1-5, with 12 nucleotides matching TRBD1. This CDR3 is built from 16 residues. V was pared by 6 bases and J by 9 bases, with 12 bases of the junction left unmatched. Per the germline V gene, CDR1 is MDHEN and CDR2 is SYDVKM.

V is TRBV6-1 and J is TRBJ1-6; no firm D call. Between the trimmed V and J ends, which lost 2 bases and 6 bases, there was a span of 14 bases. The CDR3 has 16 residues. CDR1 is MNHNS, CDR2 SASEGT, per germline. CDR3 in amino acids: CASSERGASPNSPLHF. The CDR3 DNA is TGTGCCAGCAGTGAACGGGGAGCTTCGCCTAATTCACCCCTCCACTTT.

This clonotype was seen a handful of times. V is TRBV3-1 and J is TRBJ2-6; D is uncertain. The CDR3 covers 18 residues. The V gene lost 4 bases and the J gene lost 1 base, with 17 bases spanning the gap. Germline values: CDR1 LGHDT, CDR2 YNNKEL (reference sequence). The CDR3: CASSPRNLATSGANVLTF. In DNA form, the CDR3 reads TGTGCCAGCAGCCCTCGCAACCTTGCAACTTCTGGGGCCAACGTCCTGACTTTC.

This clonotype has a count of ten or more. The rearrangement joins TRBV9 to TRBJ2-5, with D unclear. V was trimmed by 0 bases and J by 7 bases, leaving 19 bases between them. The CDR3 spans 16 residues. Germline-derived CDR1 and CDR2 are SGDLS and YYNGEE. The CDR3 DNA sequence: TGTGCCAGCAGCGTAGGTTCTTCCCAGCGCGATGGGACCCAGTACTTC. It is translated as CASSVGSSQRDGTQYF.

This clonotype was seen ten or more times. The genes are TRBV12-3 or TRBV12-4 and TRBJ1-1; D is unclear. V was shortened by 5 bases and J by 0 bases, with 13 bases between the two germline ends. This CDR3 region has 15 residues. The CDR3 is CASSKNTNLNTEAFF. The DNA for the CDR3 is TGTGCCAGCAGTAAGAACACGAACCTGAACACTGAAGCTTTCTTT.

This clonotype was detected many times. The genes are TRBV28 and TRBJ2-5, with a tentative D call TRBD2 (7 bases). Trimming left V 4 bases short and J 7 bases short, with 19 bases between. Germline V gene lookup returns CDR1 MDHEN and CDR2 SYDVKM. The CDR3 has 15 residues. Written as DNA, the CDR3 is TGTGCCAGCAGTTCCCCGAAGGGGGGGGGGGCGACCCAGTACTTC. Its protein product is CASSSPKGGGATQYF.

This clonotype has a count of ten or more. This sequence joins TRBV9 and TRBJ1-5; no clear D gene. Per germline, CDR1 SGDLS and CDR2 YYNGEE. V lost 4 bases and J lost 2, with 10 bases in between. The CDR3 covers 14 residues. CDR3 nucleotides: TGTGCCAGCAGCCCCACTGTGGGCAATCAGCCCCAGCATTTT. The encoded protein is CASSPTVGNQPQHF. The full variable domain, rest sourced from reference TRBV9 and TRBJ1-5, is DSGVTQTPKHLITATGQRVTLRCSPRSGDLSVYWYQQSLDQGLQFLIQYYNGEERAKGNILERFSAQQFPDLHSELNLSSLELGDSALYFCASSPTVGNQPQHFGDGTRLSIL.

This clonotype has just a few counts. The chain recombines TRBV7-9 with TRBJ2-5; D gene uncertain. Trimming removed 1 base from V and 2 bases from J, with 11 bases in between. The CDR3 is 15 residues long. Looked up from germline, CDR1 is SEHNR and CDR2 is FQNEAQ (reference sequence). CDR3 nucleotide sequence: TGTGCCAGCAGCTTAGTTGCAATCGGACAAGAGACCCAGTACTTC. This codes for CASSLVAIGQETQYF.

In this sample, this clonotype turned up many times. The chain uses TRBV27 and TRBJ2-7; TRBD1 matches at 9 bases. The germline V gene has CDR1 MNHEY and CDR2 SMNVEV (reference sequence). J was trimmed by 2 bases and V by 5 bases; bases with no gene match: 7. The CDR3 spans 15 residues. CDR3 nucleotides: TGTGCCAGCAGTCTGACCGGGACAGGGCCCTACGAGCAGTACTTC. It specifies CASSLTGTGPYEQYF.

This clonotype came up many times. This chain joins TRBV5-1 and TRBJ2-1, with 11 bases identical to TRBD2. Trimming at V came to 0 bases and at J to 3 bases, leaving 14 bases not matched to a gene. CDR3 length: 20 residues. Germline lookup yields CDR1 SGHRS and CDR2 YFSETQ. In DNA form, the CDR3 reads TGCGCCAGCAGCTTGGTTGGTGGTGAGACTAGCGGGGCCGACTACAATGAGCAGTTCTTC. Translating it yields CASSLVGGETSGADYNEQFF.

This clonotype was counted at least ten times. This sequence joins TRBV7-2 and TRBJ1-1, with D perhaps matching TRBD1 (6 bases). The CDR3 is 13 amino acids. V dropped 1 base and J dropped 11 bases, with 14 bases sitting between them. Looked up from germline, CDR1 is SGHTA and CDR2 is FQGNSA. CDR3 coding DNA: TGTGCCAGCAGCTTAGATTGGGGGCATGGGGCTTTCTTT. The encoded protein is CASSLDWGHGAFF.

This clonotype came up many times. The gene calls are TRBV12-3 or TRBV12-4 and TRBJ2-5; 8 bases align to TRBD2. V lost 5 bases, J lost 5 bases, and 10 bases stayed unmatched. This CDR3 spans 15 amino acids. The CDR3 DNA is TGTGCCAGCAGTCCTCGGGGAGCGGGGGAGGAGACCCAGTACTTC. Protein: CASSPRGAGEETQYF.

This clonotype has a count of ten or more. The J gene is TRBJ2-7, the V gene TRBV6-2 or TRBV6-3, with D perhaps matching TRBD2 (5 bases). V was shortened by 2 bases and J by 0 bases, with 11 bases between the two germline ends. The CDR3 has 15 residues. CDR1 is MNHEY and CDR2 is SVGEGT in the germline V gene. DNA for the CDR3: TGTGCCAGCAGTTACGAGGGCGGTCTCTCCTACGAGCAGTACTTC. Translated: CASSYEGGLSYEQYF.

The rearrangement joins TRBV11-2 to TRBJ2-7; D gene ambiguous. CDR1 is SGHAT and CDR2 is FQNNGV in the germline V gene. The CDR3 is made up of 16 amino acids. Deletions cut 0 bases from V and 0 bases from J, with 12 bases between. The CDR3 here is CASSLDGFQSSYEQYF. The CDR3, as DNA: TGTGCCAGCAGCTTAGATGGGTTTCAAAGCTCCTACGAGCAGTACTTC. Combining the CDR3 with reference TRBV11-2 and TRBJ2-7 gives the whole variable domain EAGVAQSPRYKIIEKRQSVAFWCNPISGHATLYWYQQILGQGPKLLIQFQNNGVVDDSQLPKDRFSAERLKGVDSTLKIQPAKLEDSAVYLCASSLDGFQSSYEQYFGPGTRLTVT.

This clonotype came up many times. The chain links TRBV28 to TRBJ2-7; D remains ambiguous. The germline CDR1 and CDR2 sequences are MDHEN and SYDVKM. CDR3 length equals 14 residues. Between the trimmed V and J ends, which lost 3 bases and 6 bases, there was a span of 15 bases. CDR3 bases: TGTGCCAGCAGTTTTCCTAAACCGTCCGCCGAGCAGTACTTC. It translates to CASSFPKPSAEQYF. Looking up the rest from reference TRBV28 and TRBJ2-7 gives the full variable domain: DVKVTQSSRYLVKRTGEKVFLECVQDMDHENMFWYRQDPGLGLRLIYFSYDVKMKEKGDIPEGYSVSREKKERFSLILESASTNQTSMYLCASSFPKPSAEQYFGPGTRLTVT.

This clonotype was detected ten times or more. The V and J genes are TRBV9 and TRBJ1-1, with D maybe TRBD1 (6 bases). Trimming left V 0 bases short and J 4 bases short, with 7 bases between. Germline V gene sequence: CDR1 SGDLS, CDR2 YYNGEE. CDR3 length: 13 amino acids. This chain's CDR3 is CASSVEGGTEAFF. CDR3 sequence (DNA): TGTGCCAGCAGCGTAGAAGGGGGCACTGAAGCTTTCTTT.

This clonotype has a count of ten or more. The chain employs TRBV6-2 or TRBV6-3 and TRBJ1-5, with D possibly matching TRBD1 (5 bases). Trimming removed 8 bases at V and 9 bases at J, with 23 bases between. The CDR3 consists of 15 residues. Germline CDR1 MNHEY, CDR2 SVGEGT. The CDR3 loop reads CASWGGLMGDRPQHF. The CDR3 DNA follows: TGTGCCAGCTGGGGGGGACTAATGGGAGATCGGCCCCAGCATTTT.

Concerning this clonotype itself: Mismatch with germline at one junction end may stem from a read error. This chain links TRBV7-2 with TRBJ1-1; possibly TRBD1 for D (5 bases). This CDR3 spans 15 amino acids. Germline V CDR1 and CDR2: SGHTA, FQGNSA. The CDR3 DNA reads as TGTGCCAGCAGCCTGTTGACAGCCTTGAACGCTGAAGCTTTCTTT. As protein: CASSLLTALNAEAFF.